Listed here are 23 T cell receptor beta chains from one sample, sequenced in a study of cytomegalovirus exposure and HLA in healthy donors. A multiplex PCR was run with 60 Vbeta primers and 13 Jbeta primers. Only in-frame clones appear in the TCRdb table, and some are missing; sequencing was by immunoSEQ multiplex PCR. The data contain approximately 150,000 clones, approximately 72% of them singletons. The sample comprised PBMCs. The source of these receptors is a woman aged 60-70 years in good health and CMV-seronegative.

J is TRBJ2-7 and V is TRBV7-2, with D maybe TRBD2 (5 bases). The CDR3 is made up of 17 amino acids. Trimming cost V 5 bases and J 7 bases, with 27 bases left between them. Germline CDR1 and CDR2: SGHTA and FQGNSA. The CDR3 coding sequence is TGTGCCAGCAGCCCAAGTCCCTCTAGGGCACGTACGGGGGAGCAGTACTTC. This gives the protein CASSPSPSRARTGEQYF.

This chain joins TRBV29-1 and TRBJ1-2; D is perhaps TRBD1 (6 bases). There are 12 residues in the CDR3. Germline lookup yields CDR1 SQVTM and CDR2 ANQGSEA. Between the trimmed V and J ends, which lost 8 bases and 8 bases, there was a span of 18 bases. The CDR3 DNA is TGCAGCCTCCGGGACCCAGGGGAGGGCTACACCTTC. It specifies CSLRDPGEGYTF. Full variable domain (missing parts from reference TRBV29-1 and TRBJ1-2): SAVISQKPSRDICQRGTSLTIQCQVDSQVTMMFWYRQQPGQSLTLIATANQGSEATYESGFVIDKFPISRPNLTFSTLTVSNMSPEDSSIYLCSLRDPGEGYTFGSGTRLTVV.

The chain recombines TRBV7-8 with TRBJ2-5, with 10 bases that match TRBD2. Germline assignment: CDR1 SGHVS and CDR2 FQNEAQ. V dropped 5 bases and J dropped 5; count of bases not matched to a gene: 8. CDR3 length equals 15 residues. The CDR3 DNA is TGTGCCAGCAGCATACTAGCGGGGACTCGGGAGACCCAGTACTTC. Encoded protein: CASSILAGTRETQYF.

DNA for the CDR3: TGTGCCAGCAGTGTCCCAGGGATACCCCAATCCAATGAGCAGTTCTTC. Translation: CASSVPGIPQSNEQFF. This sequence joins TRBV2 and TRBJ2-1, with D maybe TRBD1 (5 bases). The CDR3 length is 16 residues. V was trimmed by 4 bases and J by 6 bases, leaving 19 bases between them. The germline V gene has CDR1 SNHLY and CDR2 FYNNEI.

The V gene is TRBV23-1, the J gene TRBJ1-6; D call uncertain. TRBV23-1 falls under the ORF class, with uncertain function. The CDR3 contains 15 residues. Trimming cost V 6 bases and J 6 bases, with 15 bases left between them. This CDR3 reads CASSPRPRGNSPLHF. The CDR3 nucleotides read TGCGCCAGCAGCCCACGTCCGCGGGGTAATTCACCCCTCCACTTT.

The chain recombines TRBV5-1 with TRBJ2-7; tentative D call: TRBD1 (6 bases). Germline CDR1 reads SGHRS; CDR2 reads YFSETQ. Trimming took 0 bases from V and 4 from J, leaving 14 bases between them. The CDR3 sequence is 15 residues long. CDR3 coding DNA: TGCGCCAGCAGCTTGGGATCTGGGGGCTGGTACGAGCAGTACTTC. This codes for CASSLGSGGWYEQYF.

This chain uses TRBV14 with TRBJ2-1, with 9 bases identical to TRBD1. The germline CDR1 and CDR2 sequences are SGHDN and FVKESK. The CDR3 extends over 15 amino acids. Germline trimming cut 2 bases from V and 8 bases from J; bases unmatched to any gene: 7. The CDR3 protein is CASSQIGRTGDEQFF. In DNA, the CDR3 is TGTGCCAGCAGCCAAATTGGGAGGACAGGGGATGAGCAGTTCTTC. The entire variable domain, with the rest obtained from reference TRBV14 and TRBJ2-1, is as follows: EAGVTQFPSHSVIEKGQTVTLRCDPISGHDNLYWYRRVMGKEIKFLLHFVKESKQDESGMPNNRFLAERTGGTYSTLKVQPAELEDSGVYFCASSQIGRTGDEQFFGPGTRLTVL.

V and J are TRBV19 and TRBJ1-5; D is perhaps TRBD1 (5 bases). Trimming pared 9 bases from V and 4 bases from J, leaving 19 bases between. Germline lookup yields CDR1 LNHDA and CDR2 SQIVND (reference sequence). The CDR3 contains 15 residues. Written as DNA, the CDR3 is TGTGCCAGCCAGAGTAGGGGAGGCCCTAATCAGCCCCAGCATTTT. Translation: CASQSRGGPNQPQHF.

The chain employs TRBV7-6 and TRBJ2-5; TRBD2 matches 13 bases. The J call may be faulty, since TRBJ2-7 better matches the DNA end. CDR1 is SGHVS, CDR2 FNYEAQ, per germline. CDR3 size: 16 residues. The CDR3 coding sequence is TGTGCCAGCAGCCCAGTACTAGCGGGAGGGCCCACCGAGCAGTACTTC. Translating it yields CASSPVLAGGPTEQYF.

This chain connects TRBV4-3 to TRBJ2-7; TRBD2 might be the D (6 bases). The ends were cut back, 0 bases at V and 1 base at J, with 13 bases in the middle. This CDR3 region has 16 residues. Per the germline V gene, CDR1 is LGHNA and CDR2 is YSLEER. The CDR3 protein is CASSQDAAGSSYEQYF. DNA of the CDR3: TGCGCCAGCAGCCAAGATGCGGCGGGGTCTTCCTACGAGCAGTACTTC.

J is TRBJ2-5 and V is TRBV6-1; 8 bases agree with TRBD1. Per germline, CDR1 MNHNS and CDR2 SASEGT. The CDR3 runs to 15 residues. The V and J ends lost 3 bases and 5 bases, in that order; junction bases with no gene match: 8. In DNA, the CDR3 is TGTGCCAGCAGTGAGCGGCAGGGGGCGATGGAGACCCAGTACTTC. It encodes CASSERQGAMETQYF.

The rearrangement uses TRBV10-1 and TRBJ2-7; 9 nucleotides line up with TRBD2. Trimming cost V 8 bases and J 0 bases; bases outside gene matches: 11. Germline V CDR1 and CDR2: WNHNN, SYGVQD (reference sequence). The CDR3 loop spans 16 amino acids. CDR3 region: CASSEISSGNSYEQYF. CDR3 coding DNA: TGCGCCAGCTCCGAGATCTCTAGCGGGAACTCCTACGAGCAGTACTTC.

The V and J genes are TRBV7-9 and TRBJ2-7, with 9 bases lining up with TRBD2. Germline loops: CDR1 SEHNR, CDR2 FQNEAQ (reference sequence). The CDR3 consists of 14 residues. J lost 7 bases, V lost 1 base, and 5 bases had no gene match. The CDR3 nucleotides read TGTGCCAGCAGCTTAGGGACTAGCGCAAGGGAGCAGTACTTC. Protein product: CASSLGTSAREQYF.

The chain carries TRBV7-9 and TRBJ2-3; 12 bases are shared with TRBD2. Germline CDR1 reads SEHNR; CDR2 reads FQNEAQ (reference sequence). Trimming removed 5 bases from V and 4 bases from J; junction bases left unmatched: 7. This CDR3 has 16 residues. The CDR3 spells CASSPLGLAGPDTQYF. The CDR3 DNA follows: TGTGCCAGCAGCCCCCTGGGACTAGCGGGCCCAGATACGCAGTATTTT.

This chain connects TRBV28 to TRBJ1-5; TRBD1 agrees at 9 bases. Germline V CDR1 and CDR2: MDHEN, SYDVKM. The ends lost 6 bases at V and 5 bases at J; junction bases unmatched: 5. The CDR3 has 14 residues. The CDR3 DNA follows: TGTGCCAGCAGCCCTGGACAGGGGTATCAGCCCCAGCATTTT. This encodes CASSPGQGYQPQHF. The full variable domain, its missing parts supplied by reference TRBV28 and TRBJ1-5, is DVKVTQSSRYLVKRTGEKVFLECVQDMDHENMFWYRQDPGLGLRLIYFSYDVKMKEKGDIPEGYSVSREKKERFSLILESASTNQTSMYLCASSPGQGYQPQHFGDGTRLSIL.

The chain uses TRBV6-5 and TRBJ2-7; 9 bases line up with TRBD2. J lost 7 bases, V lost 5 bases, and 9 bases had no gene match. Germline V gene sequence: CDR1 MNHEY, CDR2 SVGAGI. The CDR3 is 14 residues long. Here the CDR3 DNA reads TGTGCCAGCAGTCCAGGGACTAGCTGGGGTGAGCAGTACTTC. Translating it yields CASSPGTSWGEQYF.

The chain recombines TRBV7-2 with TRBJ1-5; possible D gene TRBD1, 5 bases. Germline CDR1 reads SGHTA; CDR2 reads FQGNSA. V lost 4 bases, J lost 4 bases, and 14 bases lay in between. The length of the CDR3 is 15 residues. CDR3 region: CASSYMTGGNQPQHF. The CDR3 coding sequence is TGTGCCAGCAGCTACATGACTGGGGGGAATCAGCCCCAGCATTTT.

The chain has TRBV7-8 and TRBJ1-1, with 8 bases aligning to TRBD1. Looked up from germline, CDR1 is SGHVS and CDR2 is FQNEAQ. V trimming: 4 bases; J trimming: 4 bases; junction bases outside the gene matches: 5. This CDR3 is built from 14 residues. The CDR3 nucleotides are TGTGCCAGCAGCTCCGGGACAGGTACCACTGAAGCTTTCTTT. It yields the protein CASSSGTGTTEAFF.

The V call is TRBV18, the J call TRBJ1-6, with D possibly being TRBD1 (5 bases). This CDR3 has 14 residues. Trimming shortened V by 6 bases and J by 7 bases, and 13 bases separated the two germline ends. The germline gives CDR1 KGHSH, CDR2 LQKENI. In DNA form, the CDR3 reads TGTGCCAGCTCTCCCGGACACTCCAATTCACCCCTCCACTTT. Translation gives CASSPGHSNSPLHF. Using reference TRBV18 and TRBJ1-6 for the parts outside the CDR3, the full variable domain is NAGVMQNPRHLVRRRGQEARLRCSPMKGHSHVYWYRQLPEEGLKFMVYLQKENIIDESGMPKERFSAEFPKEGPSILRIQQVVRGDSAAYFCASSPGHSNSPLHFGNGTRLTVT.

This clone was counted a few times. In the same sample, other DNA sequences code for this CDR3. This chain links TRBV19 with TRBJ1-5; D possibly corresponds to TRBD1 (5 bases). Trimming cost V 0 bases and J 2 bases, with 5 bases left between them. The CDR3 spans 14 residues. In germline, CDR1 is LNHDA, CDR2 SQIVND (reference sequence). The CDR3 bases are TGTGCCAGTAGTATAGACAGGGGCAATCAGCCCCAGCATTTT. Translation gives CASSIDRGNQPQHF.

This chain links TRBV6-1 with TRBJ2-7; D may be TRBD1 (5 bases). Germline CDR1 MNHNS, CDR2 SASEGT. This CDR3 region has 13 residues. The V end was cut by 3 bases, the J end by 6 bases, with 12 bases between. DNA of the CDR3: TGTGCCAGCAGTGAGGGGCTAAATCCCGAGCAGTACTTC. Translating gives CASSEGLNPEQYF.

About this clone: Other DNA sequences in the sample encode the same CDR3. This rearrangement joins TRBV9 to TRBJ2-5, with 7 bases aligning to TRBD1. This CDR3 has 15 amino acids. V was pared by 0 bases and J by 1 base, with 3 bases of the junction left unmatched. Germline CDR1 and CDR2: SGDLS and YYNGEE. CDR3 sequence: CASSVGPGGQETQYF. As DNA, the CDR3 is TGTGCCAGCAGCGTAGGGCCAGGGGGCCAAGAGACCCAGTACTTC.

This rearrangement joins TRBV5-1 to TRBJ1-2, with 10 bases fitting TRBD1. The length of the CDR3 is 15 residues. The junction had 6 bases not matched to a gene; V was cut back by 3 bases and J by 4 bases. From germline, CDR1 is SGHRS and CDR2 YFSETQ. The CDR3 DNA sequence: TGCGCCAGCAGCTCCTGGACAGGGGGAGGCTATGGCTACACCTTC. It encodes CASSSWTGGGYGYTF.